This TCR beta chain was recovered during a study of PD-1 blockade in classical Hodgkin lymphoma. Study at large: A 3 mg/kg intravenous dose of nivolumab was received by patients every 2 weeks.

The study's findings and limits: Excluded were patients who started nivolumab under 1 year after ASCT, a group that had lower diversity. For complete responders, baseline diversity was comparable to that of newly diagnosed patients. Whereas CD4+ TCR diversity had risen significantly by C4D1, CD8+ TCR diversity had not.

Regarding time point: cycle 4 day 1 (C4D1), after more than five weeks of nivolumab. Each of the patients experienced relapse following autologous stem cell transplantation, and their brentuximab vedotin exposure differed. Per germline, CDR1 SGHDT and CDR2 YYEEEE. CDR3 size: 16 residues. V shed 4 bases, J shed 6 bases, and the junction held 9 bases outside the gene matches. As for this clone: Its antigen remains unidentified.

The table came from immunoSEQ multiplex PCR; TCRdb's copy has only in-frame clones and leaves some out. The data hold around 90,000 clones, with over 75% observed a single time. The J gene is TRBJ2-1, the V gene TRBV5-6; 11 nucleotides align to TRBD2. The clonotype was recovered from a human donor with classical Hodgkin lymphoma. The sequences come from peripheral blood mononuclear cells (PBMCs), collected before the fourth cycle of nivolumab. The CDR3: CASSGLTSGNRNEQFF. In DNA form, the CDR3 reads TGTGCCAGCAGCGGACTGACTAGCGGGAACCGCAATGAGCAGTTCTTC.